This T cell receptor (beta chain) came from a study of CD8+ T cells in alopecia areata. Overall study findings and caveats: It was lesional scalp, especially alopecia totalis/universalis, that showed higher clonality than normal scalp. Relative to mice, TCR sharing across patients was less clear, a difference possibly HLA-related.

V was clipped by 4 bases and J by 0 bases, with 12 bases between them. Germline V gives CDR1 FNHDT, CDR2 SITEND (reference sequence). The CDR3 covers 15 residues. Scientists pooled cutaneous lymph node cells and sorted them on CD4, CD8alpha, NKG2D, NKG2ACE and other markers. The authors extracted RNA and reverse transcribed it into cDNA as the sequencing template. Produced via immunoSEQ multiplex PCR; TCRdb's table is partial and in-frame only. Captured here are about 300,000 clones, none seen once; the top ten comprise roughly 1.2%. This clone was observed a few times. Its specificity is not known. Gene names and germline refer to mouse. The read gets to within 4 residues of the CDR3 end, and the germline J gene fills in the rest. Other DNA sequences within the sample encode an identical CDR3.

The chain joins TRBV19 to TRBJ2-3; D might be TRBD2 (6 bases). Sequencing input: CD4+ T cells sorted from a lymph node. This clonotype was obtained from a C3H/HeJ mouse with alopecia areata. Strain MHC haplotype: H2-k. CDR3 DNA, as far as it was read: TGTGCCAGCAGTCCCCTGGGGACTAGTGCAGAA. Amino acid sequence: CASSPLGTSAE. The whole CDR3 sequence reads CASSPLGTSAETLYF. Together with reference TRBV19 and TRBJ2-3, the CDR3 gives the full variable domain: GGIITQTPKFLIGQEGQKLTLKCQQNFNHDTMYWYRQDSGKGLRLIYYSITENDLQKGDLSEGYDASREKKSSFSLTVTSAQKNEMAVFLCASSPLGTSAETLYFGSGTRLTVL.